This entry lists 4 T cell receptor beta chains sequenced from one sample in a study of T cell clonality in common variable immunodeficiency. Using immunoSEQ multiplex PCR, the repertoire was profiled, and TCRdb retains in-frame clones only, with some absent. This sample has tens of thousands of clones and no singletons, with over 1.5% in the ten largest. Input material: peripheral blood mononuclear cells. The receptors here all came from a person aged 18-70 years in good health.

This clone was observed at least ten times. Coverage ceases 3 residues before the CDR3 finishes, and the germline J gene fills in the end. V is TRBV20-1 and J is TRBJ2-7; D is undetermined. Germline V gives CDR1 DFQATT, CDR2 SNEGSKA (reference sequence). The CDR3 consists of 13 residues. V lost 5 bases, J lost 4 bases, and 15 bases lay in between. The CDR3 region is CSASNPRTYEQYF. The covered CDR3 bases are TGCAGTGCTTCCAACCCGAGAACTTACGAG.

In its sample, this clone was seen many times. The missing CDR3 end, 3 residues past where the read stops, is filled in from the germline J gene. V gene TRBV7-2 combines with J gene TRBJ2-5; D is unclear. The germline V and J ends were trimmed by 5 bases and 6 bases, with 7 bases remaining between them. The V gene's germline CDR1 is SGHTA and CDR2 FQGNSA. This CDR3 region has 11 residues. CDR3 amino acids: CASSRGQTQYF. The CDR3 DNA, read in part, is TGTGCCAGCAGCCGAGGCCAGACC.

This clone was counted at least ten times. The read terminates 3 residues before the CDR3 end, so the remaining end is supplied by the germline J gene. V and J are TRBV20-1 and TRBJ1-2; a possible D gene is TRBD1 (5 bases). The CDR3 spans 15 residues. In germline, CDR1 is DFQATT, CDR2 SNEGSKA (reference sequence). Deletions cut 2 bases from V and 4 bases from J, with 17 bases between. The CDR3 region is CSARIWGGPGYGYTF. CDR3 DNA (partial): TGCAGTGCTAGAATTTGGGGGGGACCAGGCTATGGC.

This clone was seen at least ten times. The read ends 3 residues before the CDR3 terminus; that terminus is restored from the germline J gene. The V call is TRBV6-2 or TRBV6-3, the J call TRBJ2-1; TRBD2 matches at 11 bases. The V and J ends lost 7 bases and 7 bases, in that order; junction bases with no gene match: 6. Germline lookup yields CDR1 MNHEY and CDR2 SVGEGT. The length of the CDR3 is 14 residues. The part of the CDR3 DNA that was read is TGTGCCAGCAAAACTAGCGGGAGACGTAATGAG. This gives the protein CASKTSGRRNE. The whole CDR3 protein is CASKTSGRRNEQFF.